A selection of T cell receptor beta chains follows, all from one sample in a study of T cell responses to AZD1222 COVID-19 vaccine. Clones were read by immunoSEQ multiplex PCR, and TCRdb kept only the in-frame ones, dropping some. The top ten hold approximately 2.9% of the sample, which has approximately 180,000 clones, 90% seen once. The sample here was peripheral blood, taken on day 0 of AZD1222 vaccination. The receptors stem from an adult in good health. Each CDR3 is given with its conserved first and last residue. The order of the fields is D gene, clone size, V gene, J gene, CDR3 DNA, CDR3 protein. The D gene is left open where the match is weak. Part of the rows lack a size; the others show once, few, many or a class for expanded clones.

.	.	TRBV30	TRBJ1-1	TGTGCCTGGATGGCGACCGGGTTCACTGAAGCTTTCTTT	CAWMATGFTEAFF
TRBD2	.	TRBV19	TRBJ2-5	TGTGCCAGTAGTATGGTTAGCGGGGGGGCACAAGAGACCCAGTACTTC	CASSMVSGGAQETQYF
.	.	TRBV12-3/TRBV12-4	TRBJ2-7	TGTGCCAGCAGTTTACGTGGCGAGCAGTACTTC	CASSLRGEQYF
TRBD2	.	TRBV19	TRBJ2-1	TGTGCCAGTAGGACAGCGGGGATCTCCTACAATGAGCAGTTCTTC	CASRTAGISYNEQFF
.	.	TRBV4-1	TRBJ2-4	TGCGCCAGCAGCCAAGAAGTAGCGATCAACATTCAGTACTTC	CASSQEVAINIQYF
TRBD1	few	TRBV15	TRBJ2-2	TGTGCCACCAGCGGACTGGACAGGGGCACCGGGGAGCTGTTTTTT	CATSGLDRGTGELFF
.	.	TRBV19	TRBJ1-2	TGTGCCAGTAGTCTTACAGGAGAGAGTGGCTACACCTTC	CASSLTGESGYTF
TRBD1	.	TRBV24-1	TRBJ1-2	TGTGCCACCAGTGTCCTCGATCCGGGACAGGGGGCGGATGGCTACACCTTC	CATSVLDPGQGADGYTF
.	once	TRBV6-2/TRBV6-3	TRBJ1-6	TGTGCCAGCAGTTACAACTTTGGGGGCGCGGGGCAGTTCAATTCACCCCTCCACTTT	CASSYNFGGAGQFNSPLHF
.	.	TRBV9	TRBJ1-1	TGTGCCAGCAGCGCTAACAAGTATTCCACTGAAGCTTTCTTT	CASSANKYSTEAFF
.	.	TRBV4-3	TRBJ1-1	TGCGCCAGCAGCCAGTCCGGATGGACTGAAGCTTTCTTT	CASSQSGWTEAFF
.	.	TRBV4-2	TRBJ1-2	TGTGCCAGCAGCCAAGACCTATACACTAACTATGGCTACACCTTC	CASSQDLYTNYGYTF
.	.	TRBV5-1	TRBJ1-6	TGCGCCAGCAGCTTGGGAGGGTCTGTCCCAGATTCACCCCTCCACTTT	CASSLGGSVPDSPLHF
.	.	TRBV6-2/TRBV6-3	TRBJ2-2	TGTGCCAGCAGTTACTCTGGCACCGGGGAGCTGTTTTTT	CASSYSGTGELFF
.	.	TRBV5-4	TRBJ1-2	TGTGCCAGCAGTTCGGACGGCTTTGCTAACTATGGCTACACCTTC	CASSSDGFANYGYTF
.	.	TRBV3-1/TRBV3-2	TRBJ1-1	TGTGCCAGCAGCCAAGAAAAGACAGCGTCGAACACTGAAGCTTTCTTT	CASSQEKTASNTEAFF
.	.	TRBV14	TRBJ1-2	TGTGCCAGCAGCCAAACCACAGGAGGGTCTGGCTACACCTTC	CASSQTTGGSGYTF
.	.	TRBV18	TRBJ1-2	TGTGCCAGCTCACCGGGCAGTGGGGACCTGGGGGGCTACACCTTC	CASSPGSGDLGGYTF
TRBD1	.	TRBV6-5	TRBJ1-1	TGTGCCAGCAGTTCGGACAGGGCGGGGAACACTGAAGCTTTCTTT	CASSSDRAGNTEAFF
TRBD1	.	TRBV6-5	TRBJ1-2	TGTGCCAGCAGTACGGACAGGGGGCTGAACTATGGCTACACCTTC	CASSTDRGLNYGYTF
.	.	TRBV12-3/TRBV12-4	TRBJ2-3	TGTGCCATTAACCTCGCCACGACGCAGTATTTT	CAINLATTQYF
.	.	TRBV7-6	TRBJ1-6	TGTGCCAGCAGCTTAGTAGTCCAACCTACTTCGCCCCTCCACTTT	CASSLVVQPTSPLHF
TRBD2	.	TRBV19	TRBJ2-1	TGTGCCAGTAGTATAAGCGGGGGGACCCTCAATGAGCAGTTCTTC	CASSISGGTLNEQFF
.	.	TRBV10-1	TRBJ2-7	TGCGCCCCTCATTACCCCACACCCAACGAGCAGTACTTC	CAPHYPTPNEQYF
.	.	TRBV5-6	TRBJ2-3	TGTGCCAGCAGCTTGCCCTGGAGCTCCACAGATACGCAGTATTTT	CASSLPWSSTDTQYF
.	.	TRBV4-3	TRBJ1-6	TGCGCCAGCAGCCAAGACTTTAATGTCGGCAGGGATTCACCCCTCCACTTT	CASSQDFNVGRDSPLHF
TRBD2	.	TRBV6-2/TRBV6-3	TRBJ2-2	TGTGCCAGCAGTTACTCGACTAGCGGGGTTACGACCGGGGAGCTGTTTTTT	CASSYSTSGVTTGELFF
TRBD1	.	TRBV5-1	TRBJ1-2	TGCGCCAGCAGCTTGGGACAGGGGGCGCGGAGCTATGGCTACACCTTC	CASSLGQGARSYGYTF